The clone carrying this T cell receptor (beta chain) was recorded once. Its antigen is unidentified. A single base separates this from a much larger clone, so it may be a read error. This CDR3 spans 14 amino acids. Germline-derived CDR1 and CDR2 are MNHEY and SVGAGI. These data are taken from a study of tumor-infiltrating lymphocytes in primary liver carcinoma. Background on the study: Patients were both men and women, whose ages ran from 30 to 69 years.

Study outcomes and limitations: With p = 0.039, the top-250-clone fraction in tumors significantly exceeded that in blood. Paired tumor-adjacent and tumor-blood samples overlapped less than tumor region pairs did.

Blood RNA was derived from unsorted whole blood, and germline DNA was extracted too. A constant-region primer served to make TCR beta cDNA from around 500 ng total RNA. TCR beta libraries came from three nested multiplex PCR rounds using slightly modified ARM-PCR. A C-beta reverse primer was combined with TRBV1-TRBV30 forward primers in the first two PCR rounds, and each round had approximately 10 cycles. TCRdb re-analysed the multiplex PCR reads in MiXCR, keeping a single row per CDR3 protein. The sample contains under 200,000 distinct CDR3 sequences, 65% of which appear only once. Sequences were obtained from peripheral blood. This receptor was taken from a woman in her fifties or sixties with primary liver carcinoma and hepatitis B virus infection. The chain recombines TRBV6-5 with TRBJ2-7; 7 positions agree with TRBD1. CDR3 bases: TGTGCCAGCAGTTCCTTCGACAGGGTCCACGAGCCGTACTTC. It specifies CASSSFDRVHEPYF.